This T cell receptor beta chain was captured in a study of cytomegalovirus exposure and HLA in healthy donors. PCR involved 60 Vbeta and 13 Jbeta primers. Some clones are missing from TCRdb's copy, which holds only in-frame ones; the method was immunoSEQ multiplex PCR. The sample lists 98,000 or so clones, roughly 80% occurring once. V lost 2 bases to trimming and J lost 1 base, with 11 bases between them. Germline CDR1 is MNHEY and CDR2 is SMNVEV (reference sequence). This CDR3 is built from 15 residues. This TCR was recovered from a middle-aged woman in good health and CMV-seronegative. Specimen: PBMCs. The V and J genes are TRBV27 and TRBJ1-1, with D possibly TRBD1 on 5 matching bases. This CDR3 is CASSLGRGQNTEAFF. The DNA of the CDR3 is TGTGCCAGCAGTTTAGGGAGGGGCCAGAACACTGAAGCTTTCTTT.